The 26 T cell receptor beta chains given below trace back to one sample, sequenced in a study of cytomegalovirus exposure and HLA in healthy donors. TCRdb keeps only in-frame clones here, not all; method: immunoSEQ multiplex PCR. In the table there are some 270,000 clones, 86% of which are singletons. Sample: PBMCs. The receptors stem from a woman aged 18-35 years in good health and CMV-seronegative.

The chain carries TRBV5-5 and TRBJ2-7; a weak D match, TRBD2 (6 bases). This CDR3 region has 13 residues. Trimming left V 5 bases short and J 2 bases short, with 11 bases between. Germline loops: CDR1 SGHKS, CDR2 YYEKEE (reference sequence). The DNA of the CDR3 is TGTGCCAGCAGTGCGGGGTACCCCTACGAGCAGTACTTC. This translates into CASSAGYPYEQYF.

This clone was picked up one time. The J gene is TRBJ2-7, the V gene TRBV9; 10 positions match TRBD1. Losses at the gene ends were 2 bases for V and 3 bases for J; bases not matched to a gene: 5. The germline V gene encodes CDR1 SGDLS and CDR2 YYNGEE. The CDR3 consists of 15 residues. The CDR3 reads CASSVRQGAIYEQYF. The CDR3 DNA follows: TGTGCCAGCAGCGTTCGACAGGGGGCCATCTACGAGCAGTACTTC.

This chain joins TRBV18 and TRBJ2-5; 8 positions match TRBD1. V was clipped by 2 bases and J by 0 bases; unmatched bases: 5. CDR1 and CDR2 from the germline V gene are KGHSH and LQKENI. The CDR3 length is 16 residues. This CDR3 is CASSPDRGANQETQYF. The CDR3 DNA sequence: TGTGCCAGCTCACCAGACAGGGGCGCCAACCAAGAGACCCAGTACTTC.

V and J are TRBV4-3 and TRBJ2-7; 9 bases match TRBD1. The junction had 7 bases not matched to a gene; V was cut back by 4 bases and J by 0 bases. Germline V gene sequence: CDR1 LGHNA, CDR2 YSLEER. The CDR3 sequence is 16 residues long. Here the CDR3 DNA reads TGCGCCAGCAGCCTTATACAGGGGGCCCTCTCCTACGAGCAGTACTTC. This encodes CASSLIQGALSYEQYF.

CDR3 sequence reads: CASSHRGENTEAFF. For the CDR3, the DNA is TGTGCCAGCAGCCACAGGGGAGAGAACACTGAAGCTTTCTTT. This chain links TRBV6-5 with TRBJ1-1; 7 bases map to TRBD1. The CDR3 covers 14 residues. The V segment lost 6 bases and the J segment 1 base; nucleotides outside the gene matches: 5. The germline gives CDR1 MNHEY, CDR2 SVGAGI.

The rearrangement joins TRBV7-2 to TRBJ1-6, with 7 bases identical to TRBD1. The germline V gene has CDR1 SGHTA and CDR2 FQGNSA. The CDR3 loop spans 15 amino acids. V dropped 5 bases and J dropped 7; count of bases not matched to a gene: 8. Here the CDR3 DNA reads TGTGCCAGCAGCCTATGGGACAGACCCAATTCACCCCTCCACTTT. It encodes CASSLWDRPNSPLHF.

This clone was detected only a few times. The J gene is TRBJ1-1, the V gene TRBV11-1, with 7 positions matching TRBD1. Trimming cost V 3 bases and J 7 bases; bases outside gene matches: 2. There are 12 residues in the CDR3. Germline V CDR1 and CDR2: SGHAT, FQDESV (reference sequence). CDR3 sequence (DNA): TGTGCCAGCAGCTTGTCAGGGGGTGAAGCTTTCTTT. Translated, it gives CASSLSGGEAFF.

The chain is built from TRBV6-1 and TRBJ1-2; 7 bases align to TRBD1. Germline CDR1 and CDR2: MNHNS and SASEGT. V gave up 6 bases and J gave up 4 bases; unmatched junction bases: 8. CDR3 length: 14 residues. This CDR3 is CASRAVTGSYGYTF. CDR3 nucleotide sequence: TGTGCCAGCAGGGCAGTGACAGGGTCCTATGGCTACACCTTC.

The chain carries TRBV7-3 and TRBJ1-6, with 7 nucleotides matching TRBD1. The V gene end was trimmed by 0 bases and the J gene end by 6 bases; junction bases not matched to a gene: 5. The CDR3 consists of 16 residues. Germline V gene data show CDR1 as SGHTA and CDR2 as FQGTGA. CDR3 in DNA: TGTGCCAGCAGCTTAACGGAGAACAGGGGTAATTCACCCCTCCACTTT. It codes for CASSLTENRGNSPLHF.

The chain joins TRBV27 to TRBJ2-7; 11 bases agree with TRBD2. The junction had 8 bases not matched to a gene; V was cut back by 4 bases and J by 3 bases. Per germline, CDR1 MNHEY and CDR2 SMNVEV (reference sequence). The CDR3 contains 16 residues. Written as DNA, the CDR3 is TGTGCCAGCAGTTCCCTAGCGGGGGGCCGCTTCTACGAGCAGTACTTC. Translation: CASSSLAGGRFYEQYF.

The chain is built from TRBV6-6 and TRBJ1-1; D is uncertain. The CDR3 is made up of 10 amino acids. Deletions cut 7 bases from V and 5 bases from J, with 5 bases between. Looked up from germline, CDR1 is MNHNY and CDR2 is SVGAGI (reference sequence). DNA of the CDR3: TGTGCCAGCATTGAGACTGAAGCTTTCTTT. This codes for CASIETEAFF.

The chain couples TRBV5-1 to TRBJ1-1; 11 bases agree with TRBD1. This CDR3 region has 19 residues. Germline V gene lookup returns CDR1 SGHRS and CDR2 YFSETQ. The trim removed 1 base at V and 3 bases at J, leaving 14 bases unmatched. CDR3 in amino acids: CASSLLKDRGRKGYTEAFF. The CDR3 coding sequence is TGCGCCAGCAGCTTGTTGAAGGACAGGGGGCGCAAAGGGTACACTGAAGCTTTCTTT.

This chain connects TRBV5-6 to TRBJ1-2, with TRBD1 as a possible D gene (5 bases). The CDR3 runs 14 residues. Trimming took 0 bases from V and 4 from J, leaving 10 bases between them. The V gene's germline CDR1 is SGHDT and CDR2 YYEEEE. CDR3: CASSLEGAGYGYTF. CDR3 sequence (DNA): TGTGCCAGCAGCTTGGAAGGGGCCGGCTATGGCTACACCTTC.

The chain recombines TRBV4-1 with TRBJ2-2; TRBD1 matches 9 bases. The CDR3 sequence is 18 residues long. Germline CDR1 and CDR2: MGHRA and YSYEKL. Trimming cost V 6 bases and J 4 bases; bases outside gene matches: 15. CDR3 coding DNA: TGCGCCAGCAGTCGCCCGCCCAATACAGGGGGCGGCACCGGGGAGCTGTTTTTT. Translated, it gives CASSRPPNTGGGTGELFF.

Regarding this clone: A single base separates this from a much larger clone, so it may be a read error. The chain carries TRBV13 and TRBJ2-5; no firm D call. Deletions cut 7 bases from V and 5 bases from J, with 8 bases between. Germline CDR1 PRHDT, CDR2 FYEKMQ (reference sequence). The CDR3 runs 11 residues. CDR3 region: CASTVGETQYF. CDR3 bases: TGTGCCAGCACTGTCGGGGAGACCCAGTACTTC.

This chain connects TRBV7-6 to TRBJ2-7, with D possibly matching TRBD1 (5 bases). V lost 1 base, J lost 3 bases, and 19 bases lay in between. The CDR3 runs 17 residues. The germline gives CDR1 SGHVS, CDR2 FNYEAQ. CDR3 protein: CASSLGPGHSLHYEQYF. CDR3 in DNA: TGTGCCAGCAGCTTAGGCCCTGGACATTCCCTTCACTACGAGCAGTACTTC.

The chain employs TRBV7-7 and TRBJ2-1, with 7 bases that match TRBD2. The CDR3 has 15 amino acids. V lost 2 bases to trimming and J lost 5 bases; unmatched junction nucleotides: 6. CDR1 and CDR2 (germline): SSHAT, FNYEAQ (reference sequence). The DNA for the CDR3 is TGTGCCAGCAGCTTAAGGCGGGAGAGGAACAATGAGCAGTTCTTC. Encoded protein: CASSLRRERNNEQFF.

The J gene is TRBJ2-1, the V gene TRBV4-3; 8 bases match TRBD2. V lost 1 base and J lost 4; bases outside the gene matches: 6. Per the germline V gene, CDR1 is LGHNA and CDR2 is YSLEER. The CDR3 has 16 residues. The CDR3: CASSQAVSGGYNEQFF. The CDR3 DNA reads TGCGCCAGCAGCCAAGCCGTCAGCGGGGGTTACAATGAGCAGTTCTTC.

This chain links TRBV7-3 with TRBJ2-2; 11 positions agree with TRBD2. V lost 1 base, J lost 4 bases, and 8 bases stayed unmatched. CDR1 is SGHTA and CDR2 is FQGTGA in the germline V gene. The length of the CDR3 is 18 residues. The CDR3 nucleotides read TGTGCCAGCAGCTTAAGCTATACTAGCGGGGGTCCCACCGGGGAGCTGTTTTTT. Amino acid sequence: CASSLSYTSGGPTGELFF.

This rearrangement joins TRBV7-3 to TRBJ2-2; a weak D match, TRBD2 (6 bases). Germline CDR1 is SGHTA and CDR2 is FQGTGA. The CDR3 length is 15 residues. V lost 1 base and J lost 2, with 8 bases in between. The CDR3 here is CASSLNGGNTGELFF. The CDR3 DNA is TGTGCCAGCAGCTTAAACGGGGGAAACACCGGGGAGCTGTTTTTT.

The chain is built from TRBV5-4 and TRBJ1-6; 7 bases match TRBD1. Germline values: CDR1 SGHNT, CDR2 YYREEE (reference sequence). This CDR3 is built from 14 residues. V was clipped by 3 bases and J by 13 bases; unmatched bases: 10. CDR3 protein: CASSWDRSTGPLHF. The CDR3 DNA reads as TGTGCCAGCAGCTGGGACAGATCGACGGGGCCCCTCCACTTT.

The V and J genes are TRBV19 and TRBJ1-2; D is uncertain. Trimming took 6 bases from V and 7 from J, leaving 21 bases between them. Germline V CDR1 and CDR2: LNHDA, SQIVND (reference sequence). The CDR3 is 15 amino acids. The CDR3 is CASSGIIVERSGYTF. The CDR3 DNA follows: TGTGCCAGTAGCGGGATCATAGTGGAAAGGAGTGGCTACACCTTC.

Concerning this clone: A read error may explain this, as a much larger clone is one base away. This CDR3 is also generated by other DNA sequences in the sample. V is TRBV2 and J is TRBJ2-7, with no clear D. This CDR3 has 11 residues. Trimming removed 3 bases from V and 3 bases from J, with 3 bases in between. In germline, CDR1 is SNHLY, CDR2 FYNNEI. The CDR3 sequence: CASSDSYEQYF. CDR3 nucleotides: TGTGCCAGCAGTGACAGCTACGAGCAGTACTTC.

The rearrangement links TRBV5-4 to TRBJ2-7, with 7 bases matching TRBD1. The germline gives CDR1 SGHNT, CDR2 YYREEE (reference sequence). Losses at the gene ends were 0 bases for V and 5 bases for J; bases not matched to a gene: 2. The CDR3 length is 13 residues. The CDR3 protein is CASSLEGGDEQYF. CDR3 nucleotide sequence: TGTGCCAGCAGCTTGGAAGGGGGCGACGAGCAGTACTTC.

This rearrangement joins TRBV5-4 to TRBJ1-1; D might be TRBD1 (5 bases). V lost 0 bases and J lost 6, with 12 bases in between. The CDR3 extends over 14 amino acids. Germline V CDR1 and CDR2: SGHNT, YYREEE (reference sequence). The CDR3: CASSLADSRSEAFF. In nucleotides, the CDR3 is TGTGCCAGCAGCTTGGCCGACAGCAGGTCTGAAGCTTTCTTT.

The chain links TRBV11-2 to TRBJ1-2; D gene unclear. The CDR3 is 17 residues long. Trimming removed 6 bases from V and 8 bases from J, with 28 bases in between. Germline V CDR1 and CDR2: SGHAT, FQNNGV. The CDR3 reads CASSFHYPGSSSGGYTF. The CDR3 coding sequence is TGTGCCAGCAGTTTCCATTATCCGGGGAGCTCTTCGGGAGGCTACACCTTC.